The T cell receptor (beta chain) described here comes from a study of early T cells in non-severe SARS-CoV-2 infection. About the research overall: Bulk RNA from unsorted whole blood was sequenced; chains were unpaired.

Attachment of unique molecular identifiers was made to individual cDNA molecules. TCRdb recomputed calls from the 5' RACE reads with MiXCR, one row per CDR3 protein. The sample consists of tens of thousands of distinct CDR3 sequences, 11% of them appearing once. V lost 3 bases and J lost 2, with 3 bases in between. This CDR3 is built from 12 residues. Points from the study as a whole: Anti-spike CD8 specificities were favored by VDJdb matching, whose results missed private and CD4 specificities.

This clonotype was seen more than once but under ten times. Antigen unknown. The chain couples TRBV12-3 or TRBV12-4 to TRBJ2-3; D remains ambiguous. The clonotype was recovered from an adult who was a healthcare worker with PCR-confirmed SARS-CoV-2 infection or an uninfected control (not recorded which). Material for sequencing was whole blood. The CDR3 bases are TGTGCCAGCAGTTTTTACACAGATACGCAGTATTTT. The encoded protein is CASSFYTDTQYF.